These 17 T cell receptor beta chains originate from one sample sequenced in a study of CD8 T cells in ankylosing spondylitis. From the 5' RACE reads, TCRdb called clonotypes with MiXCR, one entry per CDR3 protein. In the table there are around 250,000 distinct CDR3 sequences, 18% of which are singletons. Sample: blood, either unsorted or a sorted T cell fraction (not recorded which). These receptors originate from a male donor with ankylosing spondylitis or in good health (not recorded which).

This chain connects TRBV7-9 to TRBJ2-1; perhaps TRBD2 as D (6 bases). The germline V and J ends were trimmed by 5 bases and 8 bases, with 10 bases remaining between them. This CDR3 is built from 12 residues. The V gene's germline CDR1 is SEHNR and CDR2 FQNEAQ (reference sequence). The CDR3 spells CASSTSSDEQFF. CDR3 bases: TGTGCCAGCAGCACCTCTAGCGATGAGCAGTTCTTC.

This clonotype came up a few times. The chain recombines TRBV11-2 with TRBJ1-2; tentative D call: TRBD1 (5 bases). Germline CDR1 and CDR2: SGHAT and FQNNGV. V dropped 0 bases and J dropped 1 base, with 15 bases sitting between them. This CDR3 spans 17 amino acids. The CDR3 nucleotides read TGTGCCAGCAGCTTAGATTTGGGGTGGGGACTTAACTATGGCTACACCTTC. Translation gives CASSLDLGWGLNYGYTF.

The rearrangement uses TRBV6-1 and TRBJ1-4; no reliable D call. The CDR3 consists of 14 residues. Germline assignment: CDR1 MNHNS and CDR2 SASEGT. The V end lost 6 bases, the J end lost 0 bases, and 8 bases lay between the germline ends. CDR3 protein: CASRMGATNEKLFF. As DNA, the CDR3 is TGTGCCAGCAGGATGGGAGCAACTAATGAAAAACTGTTTTTT.

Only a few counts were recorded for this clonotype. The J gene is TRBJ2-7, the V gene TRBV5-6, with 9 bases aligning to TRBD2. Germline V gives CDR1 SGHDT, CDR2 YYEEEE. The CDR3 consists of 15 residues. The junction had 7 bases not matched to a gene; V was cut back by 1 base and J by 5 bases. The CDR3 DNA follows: TGTGCCAGCAGCTTGTCGGCTAGCGGGGCAGACGAGCAGTACTTC. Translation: CASSLSASGADEQYF.

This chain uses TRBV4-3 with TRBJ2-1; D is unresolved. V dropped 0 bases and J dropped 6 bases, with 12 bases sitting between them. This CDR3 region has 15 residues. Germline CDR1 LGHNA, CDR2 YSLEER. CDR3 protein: CASSQEAPSGNEQFF. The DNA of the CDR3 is TGCGCCAGCAGCCAAGAGGCTCCTTCCGGCAATGAGCAGTTCTTC.

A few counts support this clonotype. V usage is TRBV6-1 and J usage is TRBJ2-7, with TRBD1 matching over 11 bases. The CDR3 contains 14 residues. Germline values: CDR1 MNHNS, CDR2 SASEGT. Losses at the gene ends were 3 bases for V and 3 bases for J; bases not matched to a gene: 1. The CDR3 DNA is TGTGCCAGCAGTGATGGGACAGGGGGCTACGAGCAGTACTTC. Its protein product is CASSDGTGGYEQYF.

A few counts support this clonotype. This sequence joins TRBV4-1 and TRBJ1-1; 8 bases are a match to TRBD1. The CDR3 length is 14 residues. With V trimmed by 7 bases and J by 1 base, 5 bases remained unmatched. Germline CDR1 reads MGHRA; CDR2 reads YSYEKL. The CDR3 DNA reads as TGCGCCAGCACCCTCGGGACAGGGAACACTGAAGCTTTCTTT. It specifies CASTLGTGNTEAFF.

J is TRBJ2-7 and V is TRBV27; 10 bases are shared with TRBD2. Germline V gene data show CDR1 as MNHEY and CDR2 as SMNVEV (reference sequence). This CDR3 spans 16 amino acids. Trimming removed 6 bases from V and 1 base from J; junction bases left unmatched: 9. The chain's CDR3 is CASRKLMGLASYEQYF. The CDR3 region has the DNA TGTGCCAGCAGGAAATTAATGGGACTAGCGTCCTACGAGCAGTACTTC.

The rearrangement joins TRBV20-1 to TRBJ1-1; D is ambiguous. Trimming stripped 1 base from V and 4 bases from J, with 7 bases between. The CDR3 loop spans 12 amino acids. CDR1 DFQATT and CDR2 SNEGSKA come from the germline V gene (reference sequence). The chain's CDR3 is CSARGGGTEAFF. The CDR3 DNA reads TGCAGTGCTAGAGGCGGCGGCACTGAAGCTTTCTTT.

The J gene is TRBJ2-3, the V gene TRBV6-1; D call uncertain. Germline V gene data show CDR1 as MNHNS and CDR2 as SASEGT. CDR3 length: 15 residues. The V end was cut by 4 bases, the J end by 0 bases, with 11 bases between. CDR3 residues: CASSVWASSTDTQYF. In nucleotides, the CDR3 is TGTGCCAGCAGTGTTTGGGCCTCTAGCACAGATACGCAGTATTTT.

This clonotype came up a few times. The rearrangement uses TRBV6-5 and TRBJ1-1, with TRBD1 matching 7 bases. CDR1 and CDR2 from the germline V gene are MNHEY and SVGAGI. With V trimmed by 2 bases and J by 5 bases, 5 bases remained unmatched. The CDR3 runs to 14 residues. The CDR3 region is CASSYEGAGTEAFF. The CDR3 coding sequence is TGTGCCAGCAGTTACGAGGGGGCAGGGACTGAAGCTTTCTTT.

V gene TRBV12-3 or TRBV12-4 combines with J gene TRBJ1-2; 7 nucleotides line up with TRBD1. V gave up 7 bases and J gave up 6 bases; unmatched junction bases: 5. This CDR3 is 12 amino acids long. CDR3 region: CASTTGVDGYTF. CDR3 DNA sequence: TGTGCCAGCACCACAGGGGTGGATGGCTACACCTTC.

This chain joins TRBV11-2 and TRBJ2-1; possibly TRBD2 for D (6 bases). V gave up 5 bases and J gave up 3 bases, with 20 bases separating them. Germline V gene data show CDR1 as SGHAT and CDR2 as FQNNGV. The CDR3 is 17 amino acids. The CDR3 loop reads CASSPSLAPSGYNEQFF. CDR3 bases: TGTGCCAGCAGCCCCTCACTAGCCCCATCGGGCTACAATGAGCAGTTCTTC.

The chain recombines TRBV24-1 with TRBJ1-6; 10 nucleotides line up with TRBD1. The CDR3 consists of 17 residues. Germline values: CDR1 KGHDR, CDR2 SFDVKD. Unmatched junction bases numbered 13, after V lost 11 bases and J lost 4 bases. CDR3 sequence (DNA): TGTGCCATCGGAAACCCGGGACAGGGGAATTATAATTCACCCCTCCACTTT. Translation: CAIGNPGQGNYNSPLHF.

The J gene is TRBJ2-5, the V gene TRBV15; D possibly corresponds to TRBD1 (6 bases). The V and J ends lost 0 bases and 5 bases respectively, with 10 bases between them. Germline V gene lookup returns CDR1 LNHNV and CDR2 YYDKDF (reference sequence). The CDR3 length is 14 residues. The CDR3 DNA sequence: TGTGCCACCAGCAGAGATTTAAGGGGGGAGACCCAGTACTTC. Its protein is CATSRDLRGETQYF.

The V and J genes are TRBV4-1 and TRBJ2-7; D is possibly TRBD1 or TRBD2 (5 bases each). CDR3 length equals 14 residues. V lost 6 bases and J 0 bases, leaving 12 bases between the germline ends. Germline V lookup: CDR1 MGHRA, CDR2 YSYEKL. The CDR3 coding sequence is TGCGCCAGCAGGTTGTCGGGGCGCTCCTACGAGCAGTACTTC. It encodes CASRLSGRSYEQYF.

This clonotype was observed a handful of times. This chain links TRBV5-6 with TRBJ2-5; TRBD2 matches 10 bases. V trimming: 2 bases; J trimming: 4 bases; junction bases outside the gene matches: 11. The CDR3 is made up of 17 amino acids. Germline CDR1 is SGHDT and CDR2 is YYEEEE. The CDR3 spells CASSFPASGSYRETQYF. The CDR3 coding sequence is TGTGCCAGCAGCTTTCCCGCTAGCGGGAGTTATCGAGAGACCCAGTACTTC.